A selection of T cell receptor beta chains follows, all from one sample in a study of blood T cell repertoires in COVID-19. The protocol was immunoSEQ multiplex PCR, while the TCRdb copy is restricted to in-frame clones and leaves out a portion. The sample contains around 270,000 clones, roughly 88% of which appear only once. The material sequenced was PBMCs or T cells enriched from blood (not recorded which). These receptor sequences come from a woman aged 35 to 49 who had been exposed to COVID-19. Each CDR3 is given with its conserved first and last residue. The order of the fields is J gene, V gene, D gene, clone size, CDR3 protein, CDR3 DNA. The D gene is left open where the match is weak. Size tells how often a clone was seen (once, few, many) or the class of an expanded clone, and some rows leave it out.

>TRBJ1-5|TRBV10-3|TRBD1|once
CAISHDRGYHNQPQHF
TGTGCCATCAGTCACGACAGGGGGTATCACAATCAGCCCCAGCATTTT
>TRBJ1-4|TRBV5-4|TRBD1|once
CASSTRTGIGEKLFF
TGTGCCAGCAGCACTCGGACAGGCATAGGGGAAAAACTGTTTTTT
>TRBJ1-1|TRBV29-1|TRBD1|-
CSGRPWGQGGEAFF
TGCAGCGGTAGACCTTGGGGACAGGGGGGTGAAGCTTTCTTT
>TRBJ2-1|TRBV28|-|once
CASSSLPLDYNEQFF
TGTGCCAGCAGTTCCCTACCCCTAGACTACAATGAGCAGTTCTTC
>TRBJ2-7|TRBV5-1|-|-
CASSLAHDSHYEQYF
TGCGCCAGCAGCTTGGCCCACGACAGCCACTACGAGCAGTACTTC
>TRBJ2-5|TRBV11-2|-|-
CASSLLSRRSQETQYF
TGTGCCAGCAGCTTATTATCTCGTAGGAGCCAAGAGACCCAGTACTTC
>TRBJ1-2|TRBV5-1|-|-
CASSSPGKVFGYTF
TGTGCCAGCAGCTCCCCCGGGAAGGTTTTCGGCTACACCTTC
>TRBJ2-7|TRBV19|TRBD2|-
CASSAGLVFEQYF
TGTGCCAGTAGTGCAGGACTAGTTTTCGAGCAGTACTTC
>TRBJ2-1|TRBV4-3|TRBD1|-
CASSPQGQGSHNEQFF
TGCGCCAGCAGCCCACAGGGGCAGGGAAGCCACAATGAGCAGTTCTTC
>TRBJ1-4|TRBV28|TRBD1|-
CASQTGGRSEKLFF
TGTGCCAGCCAGACAGGGGGCCGCAGTGAAAAACTGTTTTTT
>TRBJ2-1|TRBV6-2/TRBV6-3|TRBD2|-
CASSSGLAGVLWREQFF
TGTGCCAGCAGTTCCGGACTAGCGGGAGTCCTTTGGAGGGAGCAGTTCTTC
>TRBJ1-2|TRBV25-1|-|-
CASSESGAGFYGYTF
TGTGCCAGCAGTGAATCAGGGGCTGGGTTCTATGGCTACACCTTC
>TRBJ1-5|TRBV7-3|TRBD1|-
CARAKDRGRNQPQHF
TGTGCCAGAGCGAAGGACAGGGGAAGAAATCAGCCCCAGCATTTT
>TRBJ2-3|TRBV7-3|TRBD1|-
CASSLGQTDTQYF
TGTGCCAGCAGCCTGGGACAGACAGATACGCAGTATTTT
>TRBJ1-1|TRBV5-4|TRBD1|-
CASSVTGGALEAFF
TGTGCCAGCAGCGTGACAGGGGGAGCCCTTGAAGCTTTCTTT
>TRBJ2-2|TRBV21-1|-|-
CASSPRTANTGELFF
TGTGCCAGCAGCCCGCGGACAGCGAACACCGGGGAGCTGTTTTTT
>TRBJ2-1|TRBV29-1|TRBD2|-
CSVEGGGRALNEQFF
TGCAGCGTTGAAGGCGGCGGGAGGGCCCTCAATGAGCAGTTCTTC
>TRBJ2-2|TRBV3-1/TRBV3-2|TRBD2|few
CASSQRASGATGELFF
TGTGCCAGCAGCCAACGGGCTAGCGGGGCCACCGGGGAGCTGTTTTTT
>TRBJ2-1|TRBV7-9|TRBD1|-
CASSFPGTGNNEQFF
TGTGCCAGCAGCTTTCCCGGGACAGGCAACAATGAGCAGTTCTTC
>TRBJ1-6|TRBV11-1|-|-
CASSPPWQDNSPLHF
TGTGCCAGCAGCCCCCCCTGGCAGGATAATTCACCCCTCCACTTT
>TRBJ2-1|TRBV4-3|-|-
CASSQDAAGEQFF
TGCGCCAGCAGCCAAGATGCAGCCGGGGAGCAGTTCTTC
>TRBJ2-7|TRBV4-2|-|-
CASSQELEGAYEQYF
TGTGCCAGCAGCCAAGAGTTGGAGGGAGCCTACGAGCAGTACTTC
>TRBJ1-2|TRBV5-4|-|-
CASSYPGLTGYTF
TGTGCCAGCAGCTATCCAGGGTTGACTGGCTACACCTTC
>TRBJ1-1|TRBV15|-|-
CATRPGVGTEAFF
TGTGCCACCAGACCGGGTGTTGGCACTGAAGCTTTCTTT
>TRBJ2-3|TRBV27|-|-
CASSLSLQPDTQYF
TGTGCCAGCAGTTTATCCCTACAGCCCGATACGCAGTATTTT
>TRBJ2-1|TRBV24-1|-|-
CATSDPTKTGLSSYNEQFF
TGTGCCACCAGTGACCCGACCAAGACAGGCCTTAGCTCCTACAATGAGCAGTTCTTC
>TRBJ2-6|TRBV10-3|TRBD2|-
CAISDPGGGEFGANVLTF
TGTGCCATCAGTGACCCCGGGGGGGGCGAGTTTGGGGCCAACGTCCTGACTTTC
>TRBJ1-1|TRBV11-2|-|-
CASSSGTMNTEAFF
TGTGCCAGCAGCTCCGGGACAATGAACACTGAAGCTTTCTTT
>TRBJ1-2|TRBV29-1|TRBD1|-
CSVEDRRGGDRQGPNARGSYGYTF
TGCAGCGTTGAAGACCGAAGAGGTGGGGACAGGCAAGGACCTAACGCTCGGGGATCCTATGGCTACACCTTC
>TRBJ2-1|TRBV15|TRBD1|-
CATSRPPGQRNNEQFF
TGTGCCACCAGCAGACCGCCGGGACAGCGAAACAATGAGCAGTTCTTC
>TRBJ2-2|TRBV6-2/TRBV6-3|-|-
CASSSGGGELFF
TGTGCCAGCAGTTCCGGCGGCGGGGAGCTGTTTTTT
>TRBJ2-7|TRBV6-1|-|-
CASSEASGSTYEQYF
TGTGCCAGCAGTGAAGCCAGCGGCTCAACCTACGAGCAGTACTTC
>TRBJ1-4|TRBV7-9|-|few
CASSPGQSNEKLFF
TGTGCCAGCAGCCCCGGACAGAGTAATGAAAAACTGTTTTTT
>TRBJ2-2|TRBV18|-|-
CASQGRGSAGELFF
TGTGCCAGCCAGGGACGGGGGAGTGCCGGGGAGCTGTTTTTT
>TRBJ2-6|TRBV18|-|-
CASSPLGLTNSGANVLTF
TGTGCCAGCTCACCACTGGGCCTTACGAACTCTGGGGCCAACGTCCTGACTTTC
>TRBJ1-1|TRBV28|-|-
CASSLAGTEAFF
TGTGCCAGCAGTTTGGCCGGGACTGAAGCTTTCTTT
>TRBJ2-7|TRBV7-2|-|-
CASSLVSGFQYEQYF
TGTGCCAGCAGCTTAGTGAGTGGTTTCCAATACGAGCAGTACTTC
>TRBJ1-2|TRBV19|-|-
CASSIRQGSYGYTF
TGTGCCAGTAGTATTCGGCAAGGGAGCTATGGCTACACCTTC
>TRBJ1-6|TRBV6-5|-|-
CASSYSILRSPLHF
TGTGCCAGCAGTTACTCGATTTTGCGCTCACCCCTCCACTTT